This entry is about one T cell receptor (beta chain). These data are taken from a study of blood T cell repertoires in COVID-19. For the study at large: The origin of the acute and convalescent COVID-19 samples was the United States, Italy and Spain. PBMCs, B-cell-depleted T cells, or T cells were the source of the cDNA or gDNA that made up the material.

Germline values: CDR1 LGHNA, CDR2 YSLEER. The CDR3 extends over 13 amino acids. The ends were cut back, 0 bases at V and 6 bases at J, with 8 bases in the middle. Original methodology: Cell counts per sample came from amplifying reference gene primers. Assay used: immunoSEQ multiplex PCR; TCRdb lists only in-frame clones, some missing. V, J and clone size were drawn from that table, and D and trimming were deduced from the DNA. The sample lists 110,000 or so clones, 85% to 90% occurring once. The TCR originated in a human donor in a cohort sampled during active COVID-19. This chain uses TRBV4-3 with TRBJ1-2, with D unclear. The sample comprised peripheral blood. CDR3 nucleotide sequence: TGCGCCAGCAGCCAAGAGCCCGGGAATGGCTACACCTTC. Translated, it gives CASSQEPGNGYTF.